Below are 24 T cell receptor beta chains sequenced from a single sample in a study of blood T cells in healthy people across ages. Next came a second PCR, run for about 7 to 12 cycles, which used a sample-barcoded 5' primer along with a J-beta primer mix. TCRdb redid the calling of the 5' RACE reads with MiXCR, one entry per CDR3 protein. In the table there are hundreds of thousands of distinct CDR3 sequences, roughly 50% of which are singletons. Sequences were obtained from blood. The source is a man between 35 and 55 years old in good health.

The chain combines TRBV24-1 with TRBJ2-1, with D tentatively TRBD1 (5 bases). TRBJ2-7 explains the end of the DNA better; the J call may be wrong. The length of the CDR3 is 16 residues. CDR1 and CDR2 (germline): KGHDR, SFDVKD. The CDR3 DNA reads TGTGCCACCAGTGATTTATCCACAGGATCCTACAATGAGCAGTACTTC. Its translation: CATSDLSTGSYNEQYF.

V and J are TRBV20-1 and TRBJ2-7; 10 nucleotides agree with TRBD2. CDR1 is DFQATT and CDR2 is SNEGSKA in the germline V gene (reference sequence). Trimming took 6 bases from V and 1 from J; bases not matched to a gene: 6. The CDR3 loop spans 14 amino acids. CDR3 residues: CSAEEREGSYEQYF. Here the CDR3 DNA reads TGCAGTGCAGAAGAGCGGGAGGGGTCCTACGAGCAGTACTTC.

This clonotype was counted only a few times. The chain combines TRBV5-5 with TRBJ1-2, with TRBD1 identical over 7 bases. Trimming removed 3 bases from V and 8 bases from J; junction bases left unmatched: 10. This CDR3 is 14 amino acids long. Germline CDR1 SGHKS, CDR2 YYEKEE (reference sequence). CDR3 nucleotides: TGTGCCAGCAGCTGGGACAGCGTCGTCGAGGGCTACACCTTC. It yields the protein CASSWDSVVEGYTF.

CDR3 region: CASPPPNTEAFF. CDR3 sequence (DNA): TGTGCCAGCCCACCTCCGAACACTGAAGCTTTCTTT. The chain recombines TRBV28 with TRBJ1-1; D is unclear. V shed 8 bases and J shed 1 base, with 8 bases lying between them. From germline, CDR1 is MDHEN and CDR2 SYDVKM. The CDR3 sequence is 12 residues long.

The chain uses TRBV6-5 and TRBJ2-4; 11 nucleotides match TRBD2. Gene TRBJ2-7 matches the end of the DNA better, so the J call may be wrong. Germline CDR1 and CDR2: MNHEY and SVGAGI. CDR3 length: 15 residues. CDR3 nucleotide sequence: TGTGCCAGCAGTCGAAAGACTAGCGGGGAGTACGAGCAGTACTTC. Its translation: CASSRKTSGEYEQYF.

The chain couples TRBV29-1 to TRBJ2-5; 8 nucleotides align to TRBD1. V lost 6 bases to trimming and J lost 4 bases; unmatched junction nucleotides: 10. The CDR3 has 14 amino acids. The germline CDR1 and CDR2 sequences are SQVTM and ANQGSEA. The CDR3 bases are TGCAGCGTCGAGGGACAGGTCGGGCGAGAGACCCAGTACTTC. It yields the protein CSVEGQVGRETQYF.

This clonotype was counted only a few times. The chain joins TRBV5-5 to TRBJ2-3; D call uncertain. Trimming left V 3 bases short and J 6 bases short, with 11 bases between. CDR3 length equals 13 residues. CDR1 and CDR2 (germline): SGHKS, YYEKEE (reference sequence). CDR3 region: CASSSPIQDTQYF. The CDR3 bases are TGTGCCAGCAGCTCACCGATTCAGGATACGCAGTATTTT.

V gene TRBV20-1 combines with J gene TRBJ2-5; D is possibly TRBD2 (7 bases). V gave up 5 bases and J gave up 5 bases, with 12 bases separating them. Germline loops: CDR1 DFQATT, CDR2 SNEGSKA (reference sequence). The CDR3 extends over 12 amino acids. The chain's CDR3 is CSAGGGGETQYF. CDR3 DNA: TGCAGTGCTGGGGGGGGCGGGGAGACCCAGTACTTC.

The V call is TRBV6-6, the J call TRBJ2-7; TRBD1 might be the D (6 bases). The V gene lost 5 bases and the J gene lost 8 bases, with 16 bases spanning the gap. Germline values: CDR1 MNHNY, CDR2 SVGAGI (reference sequence). This CDR3 contains 13 residues. CDR3: CASSTRLTGQQYF. In DNA form, the CDR3 reads TGTGCCAGCAGTACCCGATTGACAGGTCAGCAGTACTTC.

The gene calls are TRBV7-7 and TRBJ2-2, with TRBD1 matching 7 bases. This CDR3 contains 13 residues. Germline-derived CDR1 and CDR2 are SSHAT and FNYEAQ (reference sequence). The trim removed 10 bases at V and 4 bases at J, leaving 6 bases unmatched. Here the CDR3 reads CATKQGSTGELFF. CDR3 in DNA: TGTGCCACTAAACAGGGGTCCACCGGGGAGCTGTTTTTT. Together with reference TRBV7-7 and TRBJ2-2, the CDR3 gives the full variable domain: GAGVSQSPRYKVTKRGQDVTLRCDPISSHATLYWYQQALGQGPEFLTYFNYEAQPDKSGLPSDRFSAERPEGSISTLTIQRTEQRDSAMYRCATKQGSTGELFFGEGSRLTVL.

The chain employs TRBV20-1 and TRBJ2-3; 8 nucleotides match TRBD2. The germline V gene encodes CDR1 DFQATT and CDR2 SNEGSKA (reference sequence). The CDR3 has 17 residues. V trimming: 0 bases; J trimming: 0 bases; junction bases outside the gene matches: 8. CDR3 protein: CSARDLERGSSTDTQYF. The DNA of the CDR3 is TGCAGTGCTAGAGACCTCGAGCGGGGGTCAAGCACAGATACGCAGTATTTT.

The chain has TRBV6-2 or TRBV6-3 and TRBJ1-1; D perhaps matches TRBD1 (5 bases). V shed 2 bases and J shed 3 bases, with 13 bases lying between them. The CDR3 contains 15 residues. CDR1 and CDR2 (germline): MNHEY, SVGEGT. The DNA for the CDR3 is TGTGCCAGCAGTTACGGGATGATGGGGGACACTGAAGCTTTCTTT. Its protein product is CASSYGMMGDTEAFF.

J is TRBJ2-4 and V is TRBV4-2; D remains ambiguous. The germline V gene has CDR1 LGHNA and CDR2 YNFKEQ. V lost 0 bases, J lost 5 bases, and 11 bases lay in between. The CDR3 is made up of 15 amino acids. The CDR3 reads CASSQDRRGQNIQYF. In nucleotides, the CDR3 is TGTGCCAGCAGCCAAGATCGGCGAGGACAAAACATTCAGTACTTC.

This clonotype was detected only a few times. The chain employs TRBV29-1 and TRBJ1-1; D perhaps matches TRBD1 (5 bases). The germline V and J ends were trimmed by 6 bases and 8 bases, with 22 bases remaining between them. Germline V gene data show CDR1 as SQVTM and CDR2 as ANQGSEA. The CDR3 spans 14 residues. The chain's CDR3 is CSVGGNGANYEAFF. In nucleotides, the CDR3 is TGCAGCGTGGGGGGGAACGGGGCCAACTACGAAGCTTTCTTT.

The J gene is TRBJ2-1, the V gene TRBV5-1; TRBD2 matches 11 bases. V shed 0 bases and J 10 bases; nucleotides not matched to a gene: 6. The CDR3 has 15 amino acids. Germline assignment: CDR1 SGHRS and CDR2 YFSETQ. CDR3 in DNA: TGCGCCAGCAGCTTGGACGTAGCGGGAGGGGGGGAGCAGTTCTTC. Protein sequence: CASSLDVAGGGEQFF.

The V call is TRBV7-9, the J call TRBJ2-5; TRBD1 matches at 9 bases. The J call is doubtful: the DNA matches TRBJ2-7 better. The germline V gene has CDR1 SEHNR and CDR2 FQNEAQ (reference sequence). There are 15 residues in the CDR3. The CDR3 protein is CASSPAGTGSYEQYF. The CDR3 DNA is TGTGCCAGCAGCCCTGCCGGGACAGGGTCCTACGAGCAGTACTTC.

This clonotype was detected only a few times. This chain uses TRBV5-6 with TRBJ1-6, with 7 nucleotides matching TRBD1. The junction had 5 bases not matched to a gene; V was cut back by 4 bases and J by 7 bases. The CDR3 is made up of 14 amino acids. The germline gives CDR1 SGHDT, CDR2 YYEEEE. The CDR3 nucleotides read TGTGCCAGCAGCCCAGGACAGGCCAATTCACCCCTCCACTTT. Translating it yields CASSPGQANSPLHF. The full variable domain, its missing parts supplied by reference TRBV5-6 and TRBJ1-6, is DAGVTQSPTHLIKTRGQQVTLRCSPKSGHDTVSWYQQALGQGPQFIFQYYEEEERQRGNFPDRFSGHQFPNYSSELNVNALLLGDSALYLCASSPGQANSPLHFGNGTRLTVT.

The chain uses TRBV6-2 or TRBV6-3 and TRBJ1-5, with D possibly TRBD1 on 5 matching bases. From germline, CDR1 is MNHEY and CDR2 SVGEGT. Trimming cost V 0 bases and J 6 bases, with 12 bases left between them. CDR3 length: 15 amino acids. The CDR3 reads CASSYSIPGAQPQHF. CDR3 DNA: TGTGCCAGCAGTTACTCGATTCCTGGGGCTCAGCCCCAGCATTTT.

The chain carries TRBV2 and TRBJ1-1; the match to TRBD1 covers 9 bases. With V trimmed by 3 bases and J by 5 bases, 4 bases remained unmatched. The CDR3 spans 14 residues. Germline V gene data show CDR1 as SNHLY and CDR2 as FYNNEI. The CDR3 here is CASSDTGGWTEAFF. CDR3 DNA: TGTGCCAGCAGTGACACAGGGGGCTGGACTGAAGCTTTCTTT.

The rearrangement links TRBV6-2 or TRBV6-3 to TRBJ2-5, with a possible D match to TRBD1 (6 bases). The CDR3 length is 19 residues. CDR1 and CDR2 (germline): MNHEY, SVGEGT. Trimming stripped 2 bases from V and 11 bases from J, with 33 bases between. The CDR3 nucleotides are TGTGCCAGCAGTTACGTTCGCGGTGTAAGGACAGCCGGGCACAATGAGCAGTACTTC. Translated, it gives CASSYVRGVRTAGHNEQYF.

This chain joins TRBV20-1 and TRBJ1-5; D not certain. This CDR3 contains 14 residues. V was pared by 1 base and J by 0 bases, with 7 bases between. Germline V gene lookup returns CDR1 DFQATT and CDR2 SNEGSKA (reference sequence). DNA for the CDR3: TGCAGTGCTAGAGTCGGCGATAGCAATCAGCCCCAGCATTTT. Its protein product is CSARVGDSNQPQHF.

The chain employs TRBV6-5 and TRBJ1-1, with D possibly matching TRBD1 (5 bases). V was shortened by 4 bases and J by 3 bases, with 15 bases between the two germline ends. CDR3 length: 15 residues. The germline V gene encodes CDR1 MNHEY and CDR2 SVGAGI. Here the CDR3 DNA reads TGTGCCAGCAGTTCAAGGACACAATCGGACACTGAAGCTTTCTTT. Its translation: CASSSRTQSDTEAFF.

At least ten counts were recorded for this clonotype. A much larger clone is a single base away; this may be a read error. The chain couples TRBV7-2 to TRBJ2-3, with a possible D match to TRBD2 (5 bases). V dropped 5 bases and J dropped 2 bases, with 11 bases sitting between them. Germline V gene data show CDR1 as SGHTA and CDR2 as FQGNSA. The CDR3 consists of 14 residues. In DNA, the CDR3 is TGTGCCAGCAGCGCCCAGCGGTCCACAGATACGCAGTATTTT. Its protein product is CASSAQRSTDTQYF.

The chain recombines TRBV12-5 with TRBJ1-2; the D is unclear. The CDR3 loop spans 16 amino acids. Per the germline V gene, CDR1 is LGHNT and CDR2 is FRNRAP. Trimming took 4 bases from V and 0 from J, leaving 15 bases between them. The CDR3 nucleotides read TGTGCTAGTGGTTCCCCACCACGCTTGACTAACTATGGCTACACCTTC. Translation gives CASGSPPRLTNYGYTF.